The T cell receptor (beta chain) described here comes from a study of Ad26.COV2.S vaccination and SARS-CoV-2 variants. Whole-study context: The donor was enrolled in the Ad26.COV2.S arm of the COV1001 trial. Study observations and caveats: Breadth and depth estimates from TCRs may understate total T cell responses. Across vaccine and placebo recipients, the breadth of non-spike TCRs was similar.

About this clone itself: The antigen is undetermined.

The germline gives CDR1 WSHSY, CDR2 SAAADI. The CDR3 sequence is 15 residues long. Losses at the gene ends were 5 bases for V and 8 bases for J; bases not matched to a gene: 9. The method was immunoSEQ multiplex PCR; TCRdb's version includes in-frame clones alone and lacks a portion of them. In the table there are 350,000 to 500,000 clones, roughly 90% of which are singletons. Treatment specified: about 20 received Ad26.COV2.S at low or high dose, single or two shots; about 5 received placebo; per-sample allocation not given. After the first vaccine or placebo injection, samples were drawn on day 63. Cohort 1b enrolled adults aged 18-55 years in Boston.

Source: peripheral blood, taken in a trial of Ad26.COV2.S vaccine versus placebo. The receptor comes from a person aged 18-65 years who received the Ad26.COV2.S COVID-19 vaccine or a placebo. The chain uses TRBV10-2 and TRBJ2-2; 9 bases are shared with TRBD1. The CDR3 nucleotides read TGCGCCAGCAGTCTAGACAGGGGGAATACTGGGGAGCTGTTTTTT. Encoded protein: CASSLDRGNTGELFF.